These T cell receptor beta chains were read from a single sample in a study of OX40 agonist ivuxolimab in advanced cancers. Measured with immunoSEQ multiplex PCR; TCRdb has only the in-frame clones, and not every one. The table records 14,000 or so clones, roughly 89% of them present only once. Sample: CD4+ or CD8+ T cells sorted from blood, taken in a trial of the OX40 agonist ivuxolimab. All receptors derive from an adult with an advanced solid tumor such as melanoma, head and neck, liver or kidney cancer. CDR3s include the opening cysteine and the closing phenylalanine or tryptophan. D genes are given only for firm matches. For some rows the clone size is stated as once, few or many, or as a class when expanded; others skip it.

cdr3_nt cdr3_aa clone_size j_call v_call d_call
TGTGCCAGTGAACCGGGACTAGCGGGAAACACCGGGGAGCTGTTTTTT CASEPGLAGNTGELFF - TRBJ2-2 TRBV19 TRBD2
TGCGCCAGCAGCTTGGCCATGGACAGGGAATACGAGCAGTACTTC CASSLAMDREYEQYF - TRBJ2-7 TRBV5-1 TRBD1
TGTGCCAGCAGCTTAGATCTAAGCTATGGCTACACCTTC CASSLDLSYGYTF few TRBJ1-2 TRBV11-2 -
TGTGCTAGCAGCTTAAGAGTGGGGGGGAGGTACGGCACAGATACGCAGTATTTT CASSLRVGGRYGTDTQYF - TRBJ2-3 TRBV7-7 TRBD2
TGTGCCAGCAGCCAACAGGGGTCGGGGCGAGGCTACACCTTC CASSQQGSGRGYTF - TRBJ1-2 TRBV6-5 TRBD1
TGCGCCAACCACAGGGATCAGGTCTATGGCTACACCTTC CANHRDQVYGYTF - TRBJ1-2 TRBV23-1 -
TGTGCCAGCAGCAGACCCCGGGCGGACACTGAAGCTTTCTTT CASSRPRADTEAFF - TRBJ1-1 TRBV13 -
TGTGCCAGCAGTTACTCAATTGGTCCGGTGAATGCTTTCTTT CASSYSIGPVNAFF - TRBJ1-1 TRBV6-5 -
TGTGCCAGCAGGAAGGACAGGGGGCGGGACGGGGAGCTGTTTTTT CASRKDRGRDGELFF once TRBJ2-2 TRBV4-2 TRBD1
TGTGCCAGCAGCTCCCCCGAGGGACCGCCGGGCGAGCAGTACTTC CASSSPEGPPGEQYF - TRBJ2-7 TRBV13 -
TGTGCCAGCAGCTCCACAGGGGGCCAGCCCCAGCATTTT CASSSTGGQPQHF - TRBJ1-5 TRBV27 TRBD1
TGTGCCAGCAGCTTGGCCGGACAGGGGGCGGTAACTGAAGCTTTCTTT CASSLAGQGAVTEAFF - TRBJ1-1 TRBV5-6 TRBD1
TGTGCCAGTAGTCCGAGACTAGCGGGGGGGTTCAGGGAGCTGTTTTTT CASSPRLAGGFRELFF - TRBJ2-2 TRBV19 TRBD2
TGTGCCAGCAGGAAGGACACAGATACGCAGTATTTT CASRKDTDTQYF - TRBJ2-3 TRBV6-1 -
TGTGCCTGGAGTGTAGATAGGGGGAAGGCAGATACGCAGTATTTT CAWSVDRGKADTQYF - TRBJ2-3 TRBV30 -
TGTGCCAGTAGGGGGACGGACCGGAACACCGGGGAGCTGTTTTTT CASRGTDRNTGELFF - TRBJ2-2 TRBV19 -
TGTGCCAGCAGGGCCGGGACAGGGAGGGCTGCTGAAGCTTTCTTT CASRAGTGRAAEAFF - TRBJ1-1 TRBV2 TRBD1
TGTGCCAGCATTGGTCTCTACGAGCAGTACTTC CASIGLYEQYF - TRBJ2-7 TRBV28 -
TGTGCCAGCAGTATCACGGAGACCCAGTACTTC CASSITETQYF few TRBJ2-5 TRBV6-6 -
TGTGCCAGCGGGTATAGCAATCAGCCCCAGCATTTT CASGYSNQPQHF once TRBJ1-5 TRBV6-1 -
TGTGCCAGCAGTTTGGGTAGGGGGCTTTGGGAAGCTTTCTTT CASSLGRGLWEAFF - TRBJ1-1 TRBV27 TRBD1
TGTGCCAGCAGTTACGAGGGGCCGGGACCCAGGGAACTGTTTTTT CASSYEGPGPRELFF once TRBJ1-4 TRBV6-5 -
TGTGCCAGCAGCTCTCCCTTCCGGGACAGGGACACAGATACGCAGTATTTT CASSSPFRDRDTDTQYF once TRBJ2-3 TRBV27 TRBD1
TGTGCCAGCAGCCCGTGGGGGACCGTTGGGGCCAACGTCCTGACTTTC CASSPWGTVGANVLTF - TRBJ2-6 TRBV7-3 -
TGTGCCAGCAAGGTCAGTTCGAAAAACGAGCAGTACTTC CASKVSSKNEQYF - TRBJ2-7 TRBV6-6 -
TGTGCCAGCAGTGAGGGACAGTACACTGAAGCTTTCTTT CASSEGQYTEAFF few TRBJ1-1 TRBV25-1 TRBD1
TGCGCCAGCAGCCCTTACAGGGGGCGCGATGAAGCTTTCTTT CASSPYRGRDEAFF - TRBJ1-1 TRBV5-1 TRBD1
TGTGCCATCACCCGAGGAACAGGGATTGCTGGAAACACCATATATTTT CAITRGTGIAGNTIYF - TRBJ1-3 TRBV10-3 -
TGTGCCTGGAGTGTACAGGGGGATGAGCAGTTCTTC CAWSVQGDEQFF - TRBJ2-1 TRBV30 TRBD1
TGTGCTAAGTCGGGGCTCCCGGAAAAACTGTTTTTT CAKSGLPEKLFF - TRBJ1-4 TRBV28 -
TGTGCCTGGAGGGACCTCACTAATGAAAAACTGTTTTTT CAWRDLTNEKLFF once TRBJ1-4 TRBV30 -
TGCGCCAGCAGCTTGGTGCAGGGGGCGCGGCGGGAGCAGTACTTC CASSLVQGARREQYF - TRBJ2-7 TRBV5-1 TRBD1
TGTGCCAGCAGCTTAGGGCTAGCGAGAGAGACCCAGTACTTC CASSLGLARETQYF once TRBJ2-5 TRBV7-9 -
TGTGCCAGCAGTGGTCGGGCCTCTGGGGAATTCTTC CASSGRASGEFF - TRBJ2-4 TRBV6-1 -
TGTGCCAGCAGCACGGGACGACTAAGCACAGATACGCAGTATTTT CASSTGRLSTDTQYF - TRBJ2-3 TRBV11-3 -
TGTGCCAGCAGCTCGGCGAAGAGGGGCCCTAGCTCCTATAATTCACCCCTCCACTTT CASSSAKRGPSSYNSPLHF - TRBJ1-6 TRBV7-9 -
TGTGCCAGCAATCCATCTCCGACAGGGCAACTCTATGGCTACACCTTC CASNPSPTGQLYGYTF - TRBJ1-2 TRBV6-6 TRBD1
TGTGCCATCCCGTCAGACAGGATCTCTAATGAAAAACTGTTTTTT CAIPSDRISNEKLFF - TRBJ1-4 TRBV2 -
TGTGCCAGCACCCTTGACGGGAGCACAGATACGCAGTATTTT CASTLDGSTDTQYF - TRBJ2-3 TRBV9 -
TGCGCCAGCAGCTTGGTCTATCCCACTAATGAAAAACTGTTTTTT CASSLVYPTNEKLFF - TRBJ1-4 TRBV5-1 -
TGTGCCAGTAGTCTAAGCCTGGGGGATTCACCCCTCCACTTT CASSLSLGDSPLHF - TRBJ1-6 TRBV19 -
TGTGCCAGCTCACCCGGGGGGGGCAACCACGAGCAGTACTTC CASSPGGGNHEQYF - TRBJ2-7 TRBV18 TRBD2
TGTGCCAGCAGCTCCCCAGGGCTCTATGGCTACACCTTC CASSSPGLYGYTF - TRBJ1-2 TRBV7-8 -
TGTGCCAGCAGCTTGGCCTCCGACACTGAAGCTTTCTTT CASSLASDTEAFF - TRBJ1-1 TRBV5-4 -
TGCGCCAGCAGTGATCAGGCAGCGGGGCAGCCCCAGCATTTT CASSDQAAGQPQHF - TRBJ1-5 TRBV10-2 -
TGTGCCAGCAGCTTAACTAGCGGGGGAACCGGGGAGCTGTTTTTT CASSLTSGGTGELFF - TRBJ2-2 TRBV7-2 TRBD2
TGTGCCAGCTCACCACCGGGGACAAAAAGTACCTACGAGCAGTACTTC CASSPPGTKSTYEQYF - TRBJ2-7 TRBV18 -
TGCGCCAGCAGCTTGGGAAATGGACAGGGGGCTGGAAACACCATATATTTT CASSLGNGQGAGNTIYF - TRBJ1-3 TRBV5-1 TRBD1
TGTGCCAGCAGCTTGGTGGGACCCAACTACGAGCAGTACTTC CASSLVGPNYEQYF - TRBJ2-7 TRBV5-8 -
TGTGCCAGCAGCTTGTACAGCGGGGGGATTACAGATACGCAGTATTTT CASSLYSGGITDTQYF - TRBJ2-3 TRBV5-4 TRBD2